One T cell receptor (beta chain) is described in this entry. The PCR employed 60 Vbeta primers together with 13 Jbeta primers. Repertoires were generated with immunoSEQ multiplex PCR, while TCRdb's copy carries only in-frame clones and drops some. The sample comprises about 150,000 clones, over 8% of which are singletons, and 1.5% to 2% rests with the top ten. The V end lost 3 bases, the J end lost 1 base, and 3 bases lay between the germline ends. The germline V gene encodes CDR1 KGHSH and CDR2 LQKENI. CDR3 length: 12 residues. This specimen belongs to a study of cytomegalovirus exposure and HLA in healthy donors.

This clonotype was obtained from a male donor in good health and CMV-seronegative. The sample taken for sequencing was PBMCs. The chain uses TRBV18 and TRBJ1-1; D not resolved. The CDR3 protein is CASSPANTEAFF. The CDR3 DNA is TGTGCCAGCTCACCGGCGAACACTGAAGCTTTCTTT.